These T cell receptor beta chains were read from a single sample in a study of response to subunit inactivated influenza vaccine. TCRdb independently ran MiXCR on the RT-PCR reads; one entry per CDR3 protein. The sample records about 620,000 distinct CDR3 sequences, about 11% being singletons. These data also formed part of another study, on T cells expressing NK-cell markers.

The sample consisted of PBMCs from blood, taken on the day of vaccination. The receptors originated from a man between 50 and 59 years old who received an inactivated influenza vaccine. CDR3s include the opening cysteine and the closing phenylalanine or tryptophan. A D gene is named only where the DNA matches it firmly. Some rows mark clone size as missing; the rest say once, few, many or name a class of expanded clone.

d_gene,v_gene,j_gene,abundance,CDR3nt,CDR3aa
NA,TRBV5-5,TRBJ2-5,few,TGTGCCAGCAGCTTGGGCGGGGCGCTAGAAGAGACCCAGTACTTC,CASSLGGALEETQYF
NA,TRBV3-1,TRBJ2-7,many,TGTGCCAGCAGCCAGGGGGCGGACGAGCAGTACTTC,CASSQGADEQYF
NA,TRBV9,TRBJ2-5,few,TGTGCCAGCAGCGCCCTACGACAGGACCAAGAGACCCAGTACTTC,CASSALRQDQETQYF
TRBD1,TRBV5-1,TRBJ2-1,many,TGCGCCAGCAGCTTGGCCGGGTGGACAGGCCCCCACAATGAGCAGTTCTTC,CASSLAGWTGPHNEQFF
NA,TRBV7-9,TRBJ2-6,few,TGTGCCAGCAGCGCCGGGACCTACATCTCTGGGGCCAACGTCCTGACTTTC,CASSAGTYISGANVLTF
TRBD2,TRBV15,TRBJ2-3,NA,TGTGCCACCAGCAGGTTGACTAGCGGGGTTCATTTAGATACGCAGTATTTT,CATSRLTSGVHLDTQYF
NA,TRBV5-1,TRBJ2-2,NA,TGCGCCAGCAGCTTGGGGCCTAGCACCGGGGAGCTGTTTTTT,CASSLGPSTGELFF
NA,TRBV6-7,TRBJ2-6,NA,TGTGCCAGCAGTACAAATTCACCGATTTCTGGGGCCAACGTCCTGACTTTC,CASSTNSPISGANVLTF
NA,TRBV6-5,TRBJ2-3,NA,TGTGCCAGCAGATACACAGGGCGGTTAGATACGCAGTATTTT,CASRYTGRLDTQYF
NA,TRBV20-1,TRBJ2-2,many,TGCAGTGTTACCAAACCAATCACCGGGGAGCTGTTTTTT,CSVTKPITGELFF
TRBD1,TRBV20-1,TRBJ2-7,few,TGCAGTGCCTTTGGGACAGGGGATCCCTACGAGCAGTACTTC,CSAFGTGDPYEQYF
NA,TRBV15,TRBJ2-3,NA,TGTGCCACCAGCAGAGATCGTGTCAGTAAGGTAACAGATACGCAGTATTTT,CATSRDRVSKVTDTQYF
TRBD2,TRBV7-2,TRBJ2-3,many,TGTGCCAGCAGCTTCGGGGTTTATAGCGGGGAGGGGGATACGCAGTATTTT,CASSFGVYSGEGDTQYF
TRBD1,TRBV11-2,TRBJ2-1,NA,TGTGCCAGCAGCCCCCGGGCAGGGGGCTACAATGAGCAGTTCTTC,CASSPRAGGYNEQFF
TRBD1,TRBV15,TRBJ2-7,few,TGTGCCACCAGTTGGAGCACAGGACAGGGCCACGAGCAGTACTTC,CATSWSTGQGHEQYF
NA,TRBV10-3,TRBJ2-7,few,TGTGCCATCATGACTAGCTACGAGCAGTACTTC,CAIMTSYEQYF
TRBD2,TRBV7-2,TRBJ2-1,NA,TGTGCCAGCAGCTTAGCAGCGACTAGCGGGGGGGCCTCCTACAATGAGCAGTTCTTC,CASSLAATSGGASYNEQFF
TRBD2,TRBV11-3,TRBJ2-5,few,TGTGCCAGCAGCCCCGGCGGGGGGGATCAAGAGACCCAGTACTTC,CASSPGGGDQETQYF
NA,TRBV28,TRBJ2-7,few,TGTGCCAGCAGGGGGGCGGGCATCTACGAGCAGTACTTC,CASRGAGIYEQYF
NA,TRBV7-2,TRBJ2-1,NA,TGTGCCAGCAGCTTAGCCGGGTTTGATGAGCAGTTCTTC,CASSLAGFDEQFF
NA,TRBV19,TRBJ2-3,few,TGTGCCAGTGTGGGACCCCGCACAGATACGCAGTATTTT,CASVGPRTDTQYF
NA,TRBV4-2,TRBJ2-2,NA,TGTGCCAGCAGCCAAGAGGACAGCTACACCGGGGAGCTGTTTTTT,CASSQEDSYTGELFF
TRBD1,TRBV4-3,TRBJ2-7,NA,TGCGCCAGCAGCCCGGAGTGGGGACAGGCCTACTACGAGCAGTACTTC,CASSPEWGQAYYEQYF
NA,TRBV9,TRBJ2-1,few,TGTGCCAGCAGTCCGGGACTTCCCTCCTACAATGAGCAGTTCTTC,CASSPGLPSYNEQFF
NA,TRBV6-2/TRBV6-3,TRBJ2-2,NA,TGTGCCAGCAGTTCGCACGGCTGGGCCGGGGAGCTGTTTTTT,CASSSHGWAGELFF
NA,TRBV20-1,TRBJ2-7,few,TGCAGTGCTAGAGAGCGGGGGCGAACCTACGAGCAGTACTTC,CSARERGRTYEQYF
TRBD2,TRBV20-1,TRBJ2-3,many,TGCAGTGCTAGAGAAACCGGGACTAGCGAGTATTTT,CSARETGTSEYF
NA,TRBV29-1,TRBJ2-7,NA,TGCAGCGTTGAATTTCCGTCCTTAAGCTCCTACGAGCAGTACTTC,CSVEFPSLSSYEQYF
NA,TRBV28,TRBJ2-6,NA,TGTGCCAGCGCCAAGGGCTTCTCTGGGGCCAACGTCCTGACTTTC,CASAKGFSGANVLTF
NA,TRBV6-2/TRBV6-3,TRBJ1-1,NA,TGTGCCAGCAGGCGACTGGGGACTGAAGCTTTCTTT,CASRRLGTEAFF
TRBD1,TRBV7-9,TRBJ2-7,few,TGTGCCAGCAGCCAGGGGGTCTACGAGCAGTACTTC,CASSQGVYEQYF
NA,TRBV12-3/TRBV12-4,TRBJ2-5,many,TGTGCCAGCAGCAGCGGAGGGATTGAGACCCAGTACTTC,CASSSGGIETQYF
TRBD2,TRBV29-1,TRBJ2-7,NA,TGCAGCGTGACTGGGCTAGCGGGATACGAGCAGTACTTC,CSVTGLAGYEQYF
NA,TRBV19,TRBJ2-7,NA,TGTACCAGTAGTATTGGGCAGAGCTACGAGCAGTACTTC,CTSSIGQSYEQYF
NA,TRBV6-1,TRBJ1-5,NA,TGTGCCAGCAGTAGGACACAGGGTGGCAATCAGCCCCAGCATTTT,CASSRTQGGNQPQHF
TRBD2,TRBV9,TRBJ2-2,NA,TGTGCCAGCGGGTTAGCGGGAGCGTTCACCGGGGAGCTGTTTTTT,CASGLAGAFTGELFF
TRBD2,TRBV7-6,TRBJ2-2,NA,TGTGCCAGCAGTCCCTTTACTAGCGGGAGACCCGGGGAGCTGTTTTTT,CASSPFTSGRPGELFF
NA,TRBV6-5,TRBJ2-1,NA,TGTGCCAGCAGGTCAGGGCATGAGCAGTTCTTC,CASRSGHEQFF
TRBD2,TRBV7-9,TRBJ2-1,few,TGTGCCAGCAGCTTAGGCGGGGGAGGTAACTACAATGAGCAGTTCTTC,CASSLGGGGNYNEQFF
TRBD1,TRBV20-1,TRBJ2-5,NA,TGCAGTGCTAGTAAGCTACAGGGGATTGAGGAGACCCAGTACTTC,CSASKLQGIEETQYF